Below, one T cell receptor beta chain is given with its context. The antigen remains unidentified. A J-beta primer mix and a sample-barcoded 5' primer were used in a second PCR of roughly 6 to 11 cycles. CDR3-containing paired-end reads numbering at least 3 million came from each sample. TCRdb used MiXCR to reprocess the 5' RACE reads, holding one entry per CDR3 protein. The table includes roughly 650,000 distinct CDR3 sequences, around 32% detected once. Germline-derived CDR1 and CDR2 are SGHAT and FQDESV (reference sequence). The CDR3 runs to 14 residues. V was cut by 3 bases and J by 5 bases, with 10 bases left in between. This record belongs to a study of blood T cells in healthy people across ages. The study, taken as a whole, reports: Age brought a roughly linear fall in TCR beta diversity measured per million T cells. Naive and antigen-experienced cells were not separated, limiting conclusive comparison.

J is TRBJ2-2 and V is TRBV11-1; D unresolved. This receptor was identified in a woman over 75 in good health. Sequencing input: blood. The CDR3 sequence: CASSFGPATGELFF. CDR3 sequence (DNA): TGTGCCAGCAGCTTTGGTCCAGCGACCGGGGAGCTGTTTTTT. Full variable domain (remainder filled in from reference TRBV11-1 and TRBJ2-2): EAEVAQSPRYKITEKSQAVAFWCDPISGHATLYWYRQILGQGPELLVQFQDESVVDDSQLPKDRFSAERLKGVDSTLKIQPAELGDSAMYLCASSFGPATGELFFGEGSRLTVL.